Included here is one TCR beta chain sequence, with context. The target antigen is unknown. The data were taken from a study of T cells in Graves' hyperthyroidism and ophthalmopathy. Study findings and constraints: Ophthalmopathy, as predicted by the model, came a median about seven months after the prediction.

It was RNA transcripts that yielded the amplified TCR beta CDR3 regions. TCR CDR3 regions were first amplified by RT-PCR with HTBI primers. One entry per CDR3 protein results from TCRdb running MiXCR on the multiplex PCR reads. The sample records 550,000 to 700,000 distinct CDR3 sequences, roughly 15% being singletons. CDR1 and CDR2 from the germline V gene are LNHDA and SQIVND (reference sequence). The CDR3 has 18 amino acids. J gave up 2 bases and V 0 bases, and 11 bases lay outside the gene matches. Sequenced material: blood. The chain uses TRBV19 and TRBJ2-3; 7 nucleotides match TRBD2. The receptor was isolated from a woman in her thirties or forties with Graves' ophthalmopathy. In DNA, the CDR3 is TGTGCCAGTAGTATAGAATGGGCTAGCGGAGGTGCCACAGATACGCAGTATTTT. Translated: CASSIEWASGGATDTQYF.